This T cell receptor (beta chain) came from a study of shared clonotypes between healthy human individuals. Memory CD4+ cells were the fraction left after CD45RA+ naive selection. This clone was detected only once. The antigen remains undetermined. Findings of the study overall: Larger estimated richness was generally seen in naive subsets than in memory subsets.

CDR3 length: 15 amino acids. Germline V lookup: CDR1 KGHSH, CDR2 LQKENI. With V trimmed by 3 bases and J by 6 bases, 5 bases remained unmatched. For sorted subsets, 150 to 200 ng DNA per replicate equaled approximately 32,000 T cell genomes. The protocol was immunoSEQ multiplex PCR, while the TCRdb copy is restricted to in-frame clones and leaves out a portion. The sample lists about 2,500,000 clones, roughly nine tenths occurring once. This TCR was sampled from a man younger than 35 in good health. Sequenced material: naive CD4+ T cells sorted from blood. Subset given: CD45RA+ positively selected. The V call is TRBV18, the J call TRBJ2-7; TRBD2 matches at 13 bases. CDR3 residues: CASSPTSGGAGEQYF. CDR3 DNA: TGTGCCAGCTCACCCACTAGCGGGGGGGCTGGCGAGCAGTACTTC.